These 23 T cell receptor beta chains share one sample of origin, sequenced in a study of OX40 agonist ivuxolimab in advanced cancers. The repertoire was sequenced with immunoSEQ multiplex PCR; TCRdb's copy has only in-frame clones and lacks some. The sample lists tens of thousands of clones; 70% to 90% were seen once. The source material was CD4+ or CD8+ T cells sorted from blood, sampled in a trial of the OX40 agonist ivuxolimab. Every receptor here comes from an adult with an advanced solid tumor such as melanoma, head and neck, liver or kidney cancer.

The V gene is TRBV5-1, the J gene TRBJ2-2; 10 bases match TRBD1. Trimming cost V 2 bases and J 4 bases; bases outside gene matches: 8. Germline CDR1 reads SGHRS; CDR2 reads YFSETQ. CDR3 length equals 17 residues. The CDR3 region has the DNA TGCGCCAGCAGCTTACAACCGGGACAGGGGAGCACCGGGGAGCTGTTTTTT. This codes for CASSLQPGQGSTGELFF.

V gene TRBV9 combines with J gene TRBJ2-1; D might be TRBD1 (5 bases). CDR1 is SGDLS, CDR2 YYNGEE, per germline. V was shortened by 0 bases and J by 7 bases, with 11 bases between the two germline ends. This CDR3 has 14 residues. The chain's CDR3 is CASSVVNRWNEQFF. The CDR3 nucleotides are TGTGCCAGCAGCGTAGTCAACAGGTGGAATGAGCAGTTCTTC.

This clone has only one observation. The chain has TRBV5-6 and TRBJ1-2; 7 nucleotides align to TRBD1. V was pared by 4 bases and J by 6 bases, with 6 bases of the junction left unmatched. The CDR3 totals 13 residues. Germline CDR1 SGHDT, CDR2 YYEEEE. The chain's CDR3 is CASSGRTGHGYTF. In nucleotides, the CDR3 is TGTGCCAGCAGCGGGAGGACAGGACATGGCTACACCTTC.

The J gene is TRBJ1-2, the V gene TRBV4-3, with D hard to call. The V gene lost 0 bases and the J gene lost 7 bases, with 9 bases spanning the gap. Germline loops: CDR1 LGHNA, CDR2 YSLEER. The CDR3 loop spans 13 amino acids. CDR3 nucleotide sequence: TGCGCCAGCAGCCAAGATCTCTTTCCTGGCTACACCTTC. Translation gives CASSQDLFPGYTF.

This chain connects TRBV7-6 to TRBJ2-7, with D unclear. Trimming pared 5 bases from V and 3 bases from J, leaving 17 bases between. The germline CDR1 and CDR2 sequences are SGHVS and FNYEAQ. The CDR3 has 15 amino acids. The CDR3 here is CASSPFSGEHYEQYF. For the CDR3, the DNA is TGTGCCAGCAGCCCCTTTAGTGGGGAACACTACGAGCAGTACTTC.

A single count supports this clone. This chain joins TRBV6-5 and TRBJ2-7, with D possibly TRBD1 on 7 matching bases. The CDR3 spans 15 residues. Per germline, CDR1 MNHEY and CDR2 SVGAGI. Trimming pared 8 bases from V and 0 bases from J, leaving 17 bases between. The CDR3 nucleotides read TGTGCCAGCCGCCCCGGGGGACAGTCCTCCTACGAGCAGTACTTC. It codes for CASRPGGQSSYEQYF.

This clone was seen only a few times. The chain joins TRBV7-2 to TRBJ1-2, with D hard to call. Germline V gene data show CDR1 as SGHTA and CDR2 as FQGNSA. The CDR3 is made up of 14 amino acids. V lost 4 bases and J lost 3, with 12 bases in between. Here the CDR3 DNA reads TGTGCCAGCAGCTCAAGGGTCAAAGACTATGGCTACACCTTC. Translating it yields CASSSRVKDYGYTF.

V gene TRBV6-6 combines with J gene TRBJ2-2, with 9 bases aligning to TRBD1. V lost 5 bases to trimming and J lost 0 bases; unmatched junction nucleotides: 1. CDR1 is MNHNY and CDR2 is SVGAGI in the germline V gene (reference sequence). The CDR3 contains 15 residues. The CDR3 DNA is TGTGCCAGCAGTCGACAGGGGGCGAACACCGGGGAGCTGTTTTTT. Translated: CASSRQGANTGELFF.

The chain carries TRBV7-2 and TRBJ2-7; TRBD1 aligns across 8 bases. With V trimmed by 5 bases and J by 7 bases, 7 bases remained unmatched. The CDR3 is made up of 13 amino acids. From germline, CDR1 is SGHTA and CDR2 FQGNSA. The CDR3 loop is CASSPRTGLEQYF. The DNA of the CDR3 is TGTGCCAGCAGCCCCCGGACAGGGTTGGAGCAGTACTTC.

V and J are TRBV5-5 and TRBJ2-2, with no clear D. Germline CDR1 SGHKS, CDR2 YYEKEE (reference sequence). The CDR3 is 15 residues long. V was shortened by 2 bases and J by 2 bases, with 10 bases between the two germline ends. The CDR3 loop reads CASSFAMRNTGELFF. DNA for the CDR3: TGTGCCAGCAGCTTTGCCATGAGAAACACCGGGGAGCTGTTTTTT.

V usage is TRBV28 and J usage is TRBJ2-7; TRBD1 aligns across 7 bases. Trimming removed 6 bases from V and 2 bases from J; junction bases left unmatched: 13. Germline V gene sequence: CDR1 MDHEN, CDR2 SYDVKM. CDR3 length: 16 residues. The CDR3 region is CASSRRSRDRAYEQYF. CDR3 DNA sequence: TGTGCCAGCAGCCGCCGATCCCGGGACAGAGCCTACGAGCAGTACTTC.

The chain combines TRBV2 with TRBJ1-5, with D unresolved. With 3 bases removed from V and 3 bases from J, the gap between germline ends came to 6 bases. Germline V gene sequence: CDR1 SNHLY, CDR2 FYNNEI. There are 13 residues in the CDR3. CDR3 in amino acids: CASSEGLNQPQHF. For the CDR3, the DNA is TGTGCCAGCAGTGAGGGCCTCAATCAGCCCCAGCATTTT.

The genes are TRBV6-6 and TRBJ1-6; 7 bases line up with TRBD1. CDR1 MNHNY and CDR2 SVGAGI come from the germline V gene (reference sequence). The CDR3 loop spans 12 amino acids. The V gene end was trimmed by 6 bases and the J gene end by 9 bases; junction bases not matched to a gene: 2. The CDR3 protein is CASRQGSSPLHF. As DNA, the CDR3 is TGTGCCAGCAGACAGGGGAGTTCACCCCTCCACTTT.

This sequence joins TRBV6-1 and TRBJ1-3, with 9 bases that match TRBD1. The CDR3 runs to 14 residues. The V gene's germline CDR1 is MNHNS and CDR2 SASEGT. The V gene end was trimmed by 7 bases and the J gene end by 3 bases; junction bases not matched to a gene: 4. DNA of the CDR3: TGTGCCAGCATCCGGACAGGGGATGGAAACACCATATATTTT. It translates to CASIRTGDGNTIYF.

The chain couples TRBV10-3 to TRBJ2-3, with TRBD1 matching over 10 bases. Germline values: CDR1 ENHRY, CDR2 SYGVKD. The trim removed 6 bases at V and 4 bases at J, leaving 13 bases unmatched. This CDR3 region has 17 residues. Here the CDR3 DNA reads TGTGCCATCAGGCCCCCCCTAGGGACAGGGGCTCCAGATACGCAGTATTTT. Encoded protein: CAIRPPLGTGAPDTQYF.

This chain uses TRBV5-8 with TRBJ2-5, with D perhaps matching TRBD1 (5 bases). The CDR3 totals 13 residues. Germline V gives CDR1 SGHTS, CDR2 YDEGEE. V lost 6 bases to trimming and J lost 5 bases, with 14 bases between them. The CDR3: CASIVRAGETQYF. CDR3 DNA: TGTGCCAGCATCGTCCGGGCAGGGGAGACCCAGTACTTC.

The chain uses TRBV12-5 and TRBJ1-4; the D is unclear. Per germline, CDR1 LGHNT and CDR2 FRNRAP. Trimming shortened V by 6 bases and J by 4 bases, and 3 bases separated the two germline ends. This CDR3 has 11 amino acids. The CDR3 sequence: CASGNNEKLFF. CDR3 nucleotide sequence: TGTGCTAGTGGGAATAATGAAAAACTGTTTTTT.

The genes are TRBV6-5 and TRBJ1-2; TRBD1 agrees at 12 bases. Germline lookup yields CDR1 MNHEY and CDR2 SVGAGI. Trimming took 4 bases from V and 8 from J; bases not matched to a gene: 5. CDR3 size: 14 residues. The CDR3 DNA follows: TGTGCCAGCAGTTCGGGACAGGGGGCCTGGGGCTACACCTTC. This gives the protein CASSSGQGAWGYTF.

This clone was counted between two and nine times. The CDR3 DNA is TGTGCCAGCAAGCCGGACAGTACGTACCTAAGTCCCCACCCGGACATTTACACCATATATTTT. Encoded protein: CASKPDSTYLSPHPDIYTIYF. This chain uses TRBV28 with TRBJ1-3; a weak D match, TRBD1 (6 bases). Germline CDR1 MDHEN, CDR2 SYDVKM. This CDR3 comprises 21 residues. Between the trimmed V and J ends, which lost 7 bases and 8 bases, there was a span of 39 bases.

The chain combines TRBV6-6 with TRBJ1-4; D ambiguous. The germline CDR1 and CDR2 sequences are MNHNY and SVGAGI (reference sequence). CDR3 length: 14 amino acids. V was pared by 8 bases and J by 4 bases, with 14 bases between. The CDR3 spells CASCRFGNNEKLFF. DNA for the CDR3: TGTGCCAGCTGCCGCTTCGGAAATAATGAAAAACTGTTTTTT.

This clone is a singleton in its sample. This chain links TRBV5-5 with TRBJ1-3, with a tentative D call TRBD1 (5 bases). Trimming shortened V by 0 bases and J by 4 bases, and 8 bases separated the two germline ends. This CDR3 has 14 residues. Per the germline V gene, CDR1 is SGHKS and CDR2 is YYEKEE (reference sequence). The chain's CDR3 is CASSLGQMGNTIYF. DNA of the CDR3: TGTGCCAGCAGCTTGGGACAGATGGGAAACACCATATATTTT.

The gene calls are TRBV4-2 and TRBJ2-2, with 8 bases fitting TRBD2. Trimming at V came to 3 bases and at J to 8 bases, leaving 5 bases not matched to a gene. The length of the CDR3 is 14 residues. Germline lookup yields CDR1 LGHNA and CDR2 YNFKEQ. CDR3 protein: CASSQISGEGELFF. The CDR3 bases are TGTGCCAGCAGCCAGATTAGCGGGGAGGGGGAGCTGTTTTTT.

The rearrangement uses TRBV14 and TRBJ2-3; 8 positions agree with TRBD2. V shed 4 bases and J 0 bases; nucleotides not matched to a gene: 6. Germline loops: CDR1 SGHDN, CDR2 FVKESK. CDR3 length: 16 amino acids. The CDR3, as DNA: TGTGCCAGCAGCCCGACGGGGGGGAGCAGCACAGATACGCAGTATTTT. Its translation is CASSPTGGSSTDTQYF. The full variable domain, in which reference TRBV14 and TRBJ2-3 provide the parts outside the CDR3, is EAGVTQFPSHSVIEKGQTVTLRCDPISGHDNLYWYRRVMGKEIKFLLHFVKESKQDESGMPNNRFLAERTGGTYSTLKVQPAELEDSGVYFCASSPTGGSSTDTQYFGPGTRLTVL.